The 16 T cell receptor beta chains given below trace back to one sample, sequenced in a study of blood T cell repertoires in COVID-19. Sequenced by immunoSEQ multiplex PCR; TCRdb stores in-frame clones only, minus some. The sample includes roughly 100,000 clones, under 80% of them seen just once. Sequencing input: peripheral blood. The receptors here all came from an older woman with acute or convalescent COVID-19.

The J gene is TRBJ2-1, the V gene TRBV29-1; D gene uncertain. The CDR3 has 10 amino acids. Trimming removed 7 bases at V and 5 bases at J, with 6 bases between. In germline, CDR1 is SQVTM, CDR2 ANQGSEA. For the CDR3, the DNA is TGCAGCGCTTTAAACAATGAGCAGTTCTTC. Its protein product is CSALNNEQFF.

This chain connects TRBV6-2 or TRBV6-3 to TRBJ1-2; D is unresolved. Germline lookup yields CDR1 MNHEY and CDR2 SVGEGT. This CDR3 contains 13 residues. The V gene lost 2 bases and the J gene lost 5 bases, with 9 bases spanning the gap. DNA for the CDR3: TGTGCCAGCAGTTACGGGGAGATTTATGGCTACACCTTC. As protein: CASSYGEIYGYTF.

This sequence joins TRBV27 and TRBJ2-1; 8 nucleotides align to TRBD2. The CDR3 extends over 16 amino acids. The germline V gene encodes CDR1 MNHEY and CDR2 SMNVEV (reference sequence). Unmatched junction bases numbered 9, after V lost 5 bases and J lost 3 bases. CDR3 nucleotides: TGTGCCAGCAGTAGCCCCACGGGGGGGGGCTACAATGAGCAGTTCTTC. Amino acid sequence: CASSSPTGGGYNEQFF.

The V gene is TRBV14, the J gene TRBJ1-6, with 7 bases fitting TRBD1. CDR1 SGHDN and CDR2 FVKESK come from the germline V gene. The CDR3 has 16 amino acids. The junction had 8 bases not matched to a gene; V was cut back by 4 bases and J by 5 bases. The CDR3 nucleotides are TGTGCCAGCAGCCGATCTCCGGGACAGAATAATTCACCCCTCCACTTT. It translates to CASSRSPGQNNSPLHF.

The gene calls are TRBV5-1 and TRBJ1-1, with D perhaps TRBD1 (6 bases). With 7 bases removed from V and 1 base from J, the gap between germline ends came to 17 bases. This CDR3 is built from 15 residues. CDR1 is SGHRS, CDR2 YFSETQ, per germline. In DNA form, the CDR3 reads TGCGCCAGCCGACTATGGGGGGGCGAGAACACTGAAGCTTTCTTT. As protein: CASRLWGGENTEAFF.

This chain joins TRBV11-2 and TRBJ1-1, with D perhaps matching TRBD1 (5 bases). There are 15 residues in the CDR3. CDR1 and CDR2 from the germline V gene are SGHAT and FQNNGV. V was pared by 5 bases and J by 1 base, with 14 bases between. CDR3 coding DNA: TGTGCCAGCAGCCGAGTCGGGGGACGGAACACTGAAGCTTTCTTT. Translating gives CASSRVGGRNTEAFF.

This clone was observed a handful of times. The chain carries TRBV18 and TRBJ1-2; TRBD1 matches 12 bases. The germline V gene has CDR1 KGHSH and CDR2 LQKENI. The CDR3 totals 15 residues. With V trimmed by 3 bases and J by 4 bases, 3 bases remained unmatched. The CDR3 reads CASSPGTGGVYGYTF. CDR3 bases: TGTGCCAGCTCACCCGGGACAGGGGGCGTCTATGGCTACACCTTC.

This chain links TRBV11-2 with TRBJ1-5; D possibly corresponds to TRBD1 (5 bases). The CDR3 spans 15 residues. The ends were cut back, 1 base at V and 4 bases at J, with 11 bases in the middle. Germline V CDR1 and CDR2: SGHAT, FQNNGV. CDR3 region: CASSLGQGWNQPQHF. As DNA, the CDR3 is TGTGCCAGCAGCTTAGGTCAGGGTTGGAATCAGCCCCAGCATTTT.

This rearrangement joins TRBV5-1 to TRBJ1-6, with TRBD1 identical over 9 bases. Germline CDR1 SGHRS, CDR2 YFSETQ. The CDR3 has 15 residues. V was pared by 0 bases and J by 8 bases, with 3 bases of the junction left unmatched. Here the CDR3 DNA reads TGCGCCAGCAGCTTGGGCCGACAGGGGGATTCACCCCTCCACTTT. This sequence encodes CASSLGRQGDSPLHF. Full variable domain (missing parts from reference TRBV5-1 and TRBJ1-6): KAGVTQTPRYLIKTRGQQVTLSCSPISGHRSVSWYQQTPGQGLQFLFEYFSETQRNKGNFPGRFSGRQFSNSRSEMNVSTLELGDSALYLCASSLGRQGDSPLHFGNGTRLTVT.

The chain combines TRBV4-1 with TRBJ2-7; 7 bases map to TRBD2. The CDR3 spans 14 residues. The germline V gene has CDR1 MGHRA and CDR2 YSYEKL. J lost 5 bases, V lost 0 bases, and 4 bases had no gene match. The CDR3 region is CASSQDPGRDEQYF. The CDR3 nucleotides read TGCGCCAGCAGCCAAGATCCAGGGAGGGACGAGCAGTACTTC.

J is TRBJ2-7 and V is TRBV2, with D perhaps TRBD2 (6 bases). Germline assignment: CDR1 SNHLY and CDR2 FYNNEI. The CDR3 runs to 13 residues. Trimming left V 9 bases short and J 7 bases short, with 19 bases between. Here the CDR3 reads CARKNGAGREQYF. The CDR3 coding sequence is TGTGCCAGGAAAAATGGCGCGGGAAGGGAGCAGTACTTC. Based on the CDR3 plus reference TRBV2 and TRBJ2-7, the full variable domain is EPEVTQTPSHQVTQMGQEVILRCVPISNHLYFYWYRQILGQKVEFLVSFYNNEISEKSEIFDDQFSVERPDGSNFTLKIRSTKLEDSAMYFCARKNGAGREQYFGPGTRLTVT.

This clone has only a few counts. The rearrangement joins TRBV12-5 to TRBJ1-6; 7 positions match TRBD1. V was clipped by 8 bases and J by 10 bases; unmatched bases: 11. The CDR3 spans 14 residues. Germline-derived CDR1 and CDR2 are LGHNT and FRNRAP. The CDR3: CASCTPGGRSPLHF. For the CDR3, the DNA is TGTGCTAGTTGCACCCCAGGGGGACGGTCACCCCTCCACTTT.

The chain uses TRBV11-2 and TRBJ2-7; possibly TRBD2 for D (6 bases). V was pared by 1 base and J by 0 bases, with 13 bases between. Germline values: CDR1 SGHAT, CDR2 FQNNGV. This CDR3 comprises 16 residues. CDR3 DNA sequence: TGTGCCAGCAGCTTAGGTCTATCGGACTACTCCTACGAGCAGTACTTC. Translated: CASSLGLSDYSYEQYF.

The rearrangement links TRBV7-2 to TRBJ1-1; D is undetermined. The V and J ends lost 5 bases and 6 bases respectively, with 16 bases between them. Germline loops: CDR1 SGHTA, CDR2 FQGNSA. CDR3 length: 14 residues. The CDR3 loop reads CASSPPPGWAEAFF. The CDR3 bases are TGTGCCAGCAGCCCACCCCCGGGTTGGGCTGAAGCTTTCTTT.

DNA of the CDR3: TGTGCCAGCAGCTTACTTGGCGGGGGCACAGATACGCAGTATTTT. It codes for CASSLLGGGTDTQYF. The V gene is TRBV11-3, the J gene TRBJ2-3; tentatively, D is TRBD2 (6 bases). The CDR3 covers 15 residues. V dropped 2 bases and J dropped 1 base, with 10 bases sitting between them. Germline CDR1 SGHNT, CDR2 YENEEA.

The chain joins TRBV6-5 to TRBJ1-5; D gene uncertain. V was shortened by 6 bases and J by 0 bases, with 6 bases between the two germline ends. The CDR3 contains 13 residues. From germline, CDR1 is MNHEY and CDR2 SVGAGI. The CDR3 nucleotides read TGTGCCAGCAGATTATATAGCAATCAGCCCCAGCATTTT. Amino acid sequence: CASRLYSNQPQHF.